The entry below gives a single T cell receptor (beta chain) sequence along with its context. TCRdb re-called the multiplex PCR reads with MiXCR, one entry per CDR3 protein. The table has about 200,000 distinct CDR3 sequences, 30% to 40% seen once. This specimen belongs to a study of breast tumors, draining lymph nodes, adjacent tissues. The V end was cut by 4 bases, the J end by 10 bases, with 24 bases between. In germline, CDR1 is SGHNT, CDR2 YYREEE (reference sequence). The CDR3 has 16 residues. The lymph nodes were axillary draining lymph nodes from breast cancer patients. Sequencing was performed on axillary lymph node tissue. The clonotype comes from a female donor with breast cancer. Some clones in this sample may be carry-over from other donors' samples. V usage is TRBV5-4 and J usage is TRBJ2-1; D is uncertain. CDR3 amino acids: CASSAPRSRTTPEQFF. The CDR3 DNA follows: TGTGCCAGCAGCGCACCTCGCTCGCGCACGACCCCGGAGCAGTTCTTC.